This T cell receptor (beta chain) was found in a study of blood T cell repertoires in COVID-19. Study as a whole: PBMCs, B-cell-depleted T cells, or T cells provided the cDNA or gDNA that made up the material.

The germline V gene encodes CDR1 MNHEY and CDR2 SVGAGI. V was clipped by 2 bases and J by 10 bases, with 12 bases between them. CDR3 length: 12 residues. Participants were aged about 18 to 100 years from approximately 24 US areas. The study recruited exposed participants who had met a COVID-19 case within 2 weeks before entry. Per the original data handling: Amplified reference gene primers provided the basis for estimating nucleated cell counts. This table comes from immunoSEQ multiplex PCR, and its TCRdb copy is limited to in-frame clones, with some not included. V and J calls and clone size are those listed in that table; D and trimming were worked out from the DNA. Of about 140,000 clones detected, roughly 84% appear once; the ten largest clones hold roughly 5.6%.

The sequence was collected from a man between 65 and 85 years old who had been exposed to COVID-19. This chain links TRBV6-5 with TRBJ2-7, with D possibly being TRBD2 (5 bases). The specimen sequenced was PBMCs or T cells enriched from blood (not recorded which). In DNA, the CDR3 is TGTGCCAGCAGTTACCACCGGGGAGAACAGTACTTC. It specifies CASSYHRGEQYF.